This T cell receptor (beta chain) originates from a study of CD8 T cells in ankylosing spondylitis. General study findings and limits: For ankylosing spondylitis blood, a TCR beta motif of 7 or 8 highly homologous variants appeared characteristic.

A remark on this clonotype: What it binds is unknown.

TCRdb reanalysed the 5' RACE reads using MiXCR and keeps one entry per CDR3 protein. The profile shows roughly 670,000 distinct CDR3 sequences, under 20% of them singletons. The CDR3 length is 16 residues. Germline loops: CDR1 LGHNA, CDR2 YSLEER. Trimming removed 0 bases from V and 3 bases from J; junction bases left unmatched: 7. This receptor was obtained from a male donor with ankylosing spondylitis. V and J are TRBV4-3 and TRBJ2-7; 8 bases map to TRBD2. The sequencing sample was made of blood, either unsorted or a sorted T cell fraction (not recorded which). The CDR3 nucleotides are TGCGCCAGCAGCCAAGATCGGGGGGGCTACTACTACGAGCAGTACTTC. It translates to CASSQDRGGYYYEQYF.